These T cell receptor beta chains were read from a single sample in a study of blood T cell repertoires in COVID-19. The method was immunoSEQ multiplex PCR; TCRdb's version includes in-frame clones alone and lacks a portion of them. The sample carries about 120,000 clones, 86% recorded once. Source material: peripheral blood. The source is a man aged 40-50 years with acute or convalescent COVID-19. The CDR3 runs from the conserved cysteine through the conserved F or W. A D gene is named only where the DNA matches it firmly. Size is stated for part of the rows, as once, few or many counts, or as a class when the clone is expanded.

TRBV6-2/TRBV6-3,TRBJ1-1,once,NA,TGTGCCAGCAGTTCCCGACAGGCTACTATGAACACTGAAGCTTTCTTT,CASSSRQATMNTEAFF
TRBV15,TRBJ1-4,few,NA,TGTGCCACCAGCACCCGGGAGGGCCGAGATGAAAAACTGTTTTTT,CATSTREGRDEKLFF
TRBV7-7,TRBJ2-1,NA,NA,TGTGCCAGCAGCTTAGGACTATACAATGAGCAGTTCTTC,CASSLGLYNEQFF
TRBV29-1,TRBJ2-1,NA,NA,TGCAGCGGTAGCCCAACCTACAATGAGCAGTTCTTC,CSGSPTYNEQFF
TRBV12-3/TRBV12-4,TRBJ1-5,once,NA,TGTGCCAGCAGTTTAGCGAGGGCCGGTCCCCAGCATTTT,CASSLARAGPQHF
TRBV19,TRBJ1-5,once,NA,TGTGCCAGTAGTTCGCGGGGGCATCAGCCCCAGCATTTT,CASSSRGHQPQHF
TRBV4-1,TRBJ1-3,few,NA,TGCGCCAGCAGCCAAGAGCGTCGAAACACCATATATTTT,CASSQERRNTIYF
TRBV5-8,TRBJ1-4,NA,NA,TGTGCCAGCAGCGCTGGACGGGGGATTAATGAAAAACTGTTTTTT,CASSAGRGINEKLFF
TRBV19,TRBJ1-2,NA,TRBD1,TGTGCCAGTAGTATCGGACAGGGGGCTGGCTATGGCTACACCTTC,CASSIGQGAGYGYTF
TRBV11-2,TRBJ1-1,NA,NA,TGTGCCAGCAGCTTAGCGGCGGGACCAAGGGCTTTCTTT,CASSLAAGPRAFF
TRBV29-1,TRBJ1-1,few,NA,TGCAGCGTTGTTTTGGGGCAGGGGACTGAAGCTTTCTTT,CSVVLGQGTEAFF
TRBV5-1,TRBJ2-1,once,TRBD2,TGCGCCAGCAGCTCCCGACTAGCGGGGGGGGATGAGCAGTTCTTC,CASSSRLAGGDEQFF
TRBV9,TRBJ2-7,NA,TRBD2,TGTGCCAGCAGCATCGGTGGTAGCGGGGGGTACGAGCAGTACTTC,CASSIGGSGGYEQYF
TRBV23-1,TRBJ1-5,once,TRBD1,TGCGCCAGCGACCCCCGGGACAGGGCTGTTCAGCCCCAGCATTTT,CASDPRDRAVQPQHF
TRBV6-5,TRBJ2-5,NA,NA,TGTGCCAGCGGCCGGGTTGGTCGAAAAGAGACCCAGTACTTC,CASGRVGRKETQYF
TRBV12-3/TRBV12-4,TRBJ1-4,NA,NA,TGTGCCAGCAGTTTTCTCGAGGAAAAACTGTTTTTT,CASSFLEEKLFF
TRBV5-1,TRBJ2-3,NA,TRBD1,TGCGCCAGCAGTTTGTGGGGACAGGGGACAGATACGCAGTATTTT,CASSLWGQGTDTQYF
TRBV9,TRBJ2-2,few,TRBD2,TGTGCCAGCAGCCCTAGCGGGAGTGCCACCGGGGAGCTGTTTTTT,CASSPSGSATGELFF
TRBV29-1,TRBJ2-5,NA,TRBD1,TGCAGCGCTATAGACCCCGGGACAGGGGAAGAGACCCAGTACTTC,CSAIDPGTGEETQYF
TRBV19,TRBJ1-5,once,NA,TGTGCCAGTAGTATCAGGGCCGAGCAGCCCCAGCATTTT,CASSIRAEQPQHF
TRBV19,TRBJ2-1,NA,NA,TGTGCCAGCGTTAGCGGTTACAATGAGCAGTTCTTC,CASVSGYNEQFF
TRBV5-1,TRBJ2-7,NA,NA,TGCGCCAGCAGCGCAGGACAGACCTTCTCCTACGAGCAGTACTTC,CASSAGQTFSYEQYF
TRBV6-1,TRBJ2-1,NA,NA,TGTGCCAGCAGTGAATTAGCTAGCGACTACAATGAGCAGTTCTTC,CASSELASDYNEQFF
TRBV2,TRBJ2-7,few,NA,TGTGCCAGCAGTGCGGTTAGCGGAGCCTACGAGCAGTACTTC,CASSAVSGAYEQYF
TRBV6-5,TRBJ2-2,once,NA,TGTGCCAGCAGTTACTCGAGGGGAGGCACCGGGGAGCTGTTTTTT,CASSYSRGGTGELFF
TRBV24-1,TRBJ2-5,few,TRBD2,TGTGCCACCAGTGAGGGGCGAGTCCTAGCGGGCCAAGGCGAGACCCAGTACTTC,CATSEGRVLAGQGETQYF
TRBV3-1/TRBV3-2,TRBJ2-5,once,NA,TGTGCCAGCAGCCAAAGGGGCTGGGAGACCCAGTACTTC,CASSQRGWETQYF
TRBV5-6,TRBJ2-1,NA,TRBD2,TGTGCCAGCAGCCCCACAGGGGGGACTAGCGGGAGGGATGAGCAGTTCTTC,CASSPTGGTSGRDEQFF
TRBV4-3,TRBJ2-3,NA,TRBD1,TGCGCCAGCAGCCAACCCCGCGGGACAGGGTCGGATACGCAGTATTTT,CASSQPRGTGSDTQYF
TRBV5-1,TRBJ1-2,NA,TRBD1,TGCGCCAGCAGCTTGAGAAGCACAGGGGGGGATGGCTACACCTTC,CASSLRSTGGDGYTF
TRBV3-1/TRBV3-2,TRBJ1-3,NA,TRBD1,TGTGCCAGCAGCGCAGGGACAGGGGGCCTTACTGGAAACACCATATATTTT,CASSAGTGGLTGNTIYF
TRBV3-1/TRBV3-2,TRBJ2-2,NA,NA,TGTGCCAGCAGCGCCCAGGGGTCCGGGGAGCTGTTTTTT,CASSAQGSGELFF
TRBV5-1,TRBJ2-7,NA,TRBD2,TGCGCCAGCAGCCCTCGGGGGGTCCACGAGCAGTACTTC,CASSPRGVHEQYF
TRBV30,TRBJ1-2,NA,TRBD1,TGTGCCTGGAGTGCGACAGGGGAAGGCTACACCTTC,CAWSATGEGYTF
TRBV5-6,TRBJ2-2,few,NA,TGTGCCAGCAGCTTGGGGGAGCACCCAACCACCGGGGAGCTGTTTTTT,CASSLGEHPTTGELFF
TRBV5-1,TRBJ2-5,NA,NA,TGCGCCAGCAGCTTAGGGGGGGCCGTAGGAGAGACCCAGTACTTC,CASSLGGAVGETQYF
TRBV2,TRBJ1-6,NA,TRBD1,TGTGCCAGCAGTGAAGTCAGGGGGTATAATTCACCCCTCCACTTT,CASSEVRGYNSPLHF
TRBV12-3/TRBV12-4,TRBJ2-7,NA,TRBD1,TGTGCCAGCAGCACAACAGGGGCCTACGAGCAGTACTTC,CASSTTGAYEQYF
TRBV9,TRBJ1-1,NA,NA,TGTGCCAGCAGCCCTCGACAGGTAGGGAACACTGAAGCTTTCTTT,CASSPRQVGNTEAFF
TRBV5-6,TRBJ1-6,NA,TRBD1,TGTGCCAGCAGAACCGGGACAGGGGGCGTCTCTTCACCCCTCCACTTT,CASRTGTGGVSSPLHF
TRBV11-1,TRBJ1-1,NA,TRBD1,TGTGCCAGCAGCTTGGGTCAGGGGGCGACCACTGAAGCTTTCTTT,CASSLGQGATTEAFF
TRBV30,TRBJ1-2,NA,NA,TGTGCCTGGAGTGGCAGGGGAGACGGCTACACCTTC,CAWSGRGDGYTF
TRBV4-1,TRBJ1-1,once,TRBD1,TGCGCCAGCAGCCAAGTCAGGGGGTATAGTGAAGCTTTCTTT,CASSQVRGYSEAFF
TRBV6-5,TRBJ1-4,NA,NA,TGTGCCAGCAGCTACGGCACGACGGGGGAAAAACTGTTTTTT,CASSYGTTGEKLFF
TRBV19,TRBJ2-1,once,TRBD1,TGTGCCAGTAAAGATACCGGACAGGGTGATGTCGATGAGCAGTTCTTC,CASKDTGQGDVDEQFF
TRBV27,TRBJ2-3,NA,NA,TGTGCCAGCAGTTTATCCCAGGTAAGCGGAAGAAGCACAGATACGCAGTATTTT,CASSLSQVSGRSTDTQYF
TRBV3-1/TRBV3-2,TRBJ1-2,NA,NA,TGTGCCAGCAGCCAAGTCGGTAGCTTCTATGGCTACACCTTC,CASSQVGSFYGYTF
TRBV19,TRBJ2-7,once,TRBD2,TGTGCCAGTAGTGAGGCGCGGGAGGTCGGCGAGCAGTACTTC,CASSEAREVGEQYF
TRBV12-3/TRBV12-4,TRBJ1-1,once,NA,TGTGCCAGCAGACGGGAGGGCACTGAAGCTTTCTTT,CASRREGTEAFF
TRBV5-1,TRBJ2-7,once,TRBD1,TGCGCCAGCAGCTTAGGACAGGGAATCGACGAGCAGTACTTC,CASSLGQGIDEQYF
TRBV6-5,TRBJ2-2,NA,NA,TGTGCCAGCAGCCAGGACAGACCGACCACCGGGGAGCTGTTTTTT,CASSQDRPTTGELFF
TRBV24-1,TRBJ2-2,many,TRBD2,TGTGCCACCAGTGATTTGGGACTAGCGGGAGGGCTCACCGGGGAGCTGTTTTTT,CATSDLGLAGGLTGELFF
TRBV15,TRBJ2-5,NA,NA,TGTGCCACCAGCAGGGAAATTGGGGGCTTAGAGACCCAGTACTTC,CATSREIGGLETQYF
TRBV3-1/TRBV3-2,TRBJ1-2,once,NA,TGTGCCAGCAGCCAAGATCGCGCAAGCCGGGGCTACACCTTC,CASSQDRASRGYTF
TRBV9,TRBJ2-1,NA,TRBD2,TGTGCCAGCAGCGTAGTCTCTCCAGCGGGAGAAAATGAGCAGTTCTTC,CASSVVSPAGENEQFF